The source of this T cell receptor (beta chain) is a study of T cell responses to AZD1222 COVID-19 vaccine. Germline V gene sequence: CDR1 MNHEY, CDR2 SVGAGI. The CDR3 has 16 residues. Trimming shortened V by 4 bases and J by 4 bases, and 16 bases separated the two germline ends. Repertoires were generated with immunoSEQ multiplex PCR, while TCRdb's copy carries only in-frame clones and drops some. The data show approximately 200,000 clones, about 90% seen once. This TCR was recovered from an adult in good health. The starting material was peripheral blood, obtained on day 0 of MenACWY control vaccination. The V and J genes are TRBV6-5 and TRBJ2-2; possible D gene TRBD1, 5 bases. The CDR3 sequence: CASSSPSRRGTGELFF. DNA for the CDR3: TGTGCCAGCAGTTCCCCAAGTCGAAGGGGCACCGGGGAGCTGTTTTTT.